This T cell receptor (beta chain) was sequenced for a study of blood T cell repertoires in COVID-19. Study details: Collection of acute and convalescent COVID-19 samples took place in the United States, Italy and Spain. PBMCs, B-cell-depleted T cells, or T cells were the source of the cDNA or gDNA that made up the material.

Authors' analysis steps: Amplification of reference gene primers was used by the study to estimate nucleated cell counts. The protocol was immunoSEQ multiplex PCR, while the TCRdb copy is restricted to in-frame clones and leaves out a portion. That table furnishes V, J and clone size, whereas the DNA furnished D and trimming. The data contain some 260,000 clones, nearly 90% of them singletons. The CDR3 has 14 amino acids. The germline V and J ends were trimmed by 0 bases and 4 bases, with 9 bases remaining between them. Germline loops: CDR1 SGHRS, CDR2 YFSETQ. V gene TRBV5-1 combines with J gene TRBJ2-3; no clear D. Material for sequencing was peripheral blood. The clonotype originates from a human donor in a cohort sampled during active COVID-19. Here the CDR3 reads CASSLAPYSDTQYF. The CDR3 DNA follows: TGCGCCAGCAGCTTGGCTCCCTACTCAGATACGCAGTATTTT.